The clone carrying this T cell receptor (beta chain) occurred a few times. Antigen specificity is unknown. An equimolar mix of two oligonucleotides served as the beta constant-region primer for TRBC1 and TRBC2. Nested alpha and beta constant-region primers with the SP2 primer drove four PCR rounds on ligated cDNA. TCRdb called the UMI-ligation and nested PCR reads again in MiXCR, with one record for every CDR3 protein. The table records approximately 140,000 distinct CDR3 sequences, roughly 22% of them present only once. The data originate from a study of naive and memory T cell subsets. Trimming took off 3 bases at V and 6 bases at J, with 11 bases between the two ends. This CDR3 is 13 amino acids long. After the first PCR, alpha and beta chain libraries were processed separately. Notes on the study in general: Over 95% of naive TCR sequences appeared only once, unlike memory subsets. A few larger clonotypes appeared in naive repertoires, especially CD8, possibly memory cells re-expressing CD45RA. Activation and differentiation may alter RNA-based TCR counts.

The genes are TRBV12-3 or TRBV12-4 and TRBJ1-1; a possible D gene is TRBD1 (6 bases). The sequence was obtained from a human donor in good health. The specimen was naive CD4+ T cells from blood. The CDR3 DNA reads as TGTGCCAGCAGTTTCCTCGGGGGCTCTGAAGCTTTCTTT. Translated, it gives CASSFLGGSEAFF.